This is a list of T cell receptor beta chains from one sample in a study of blood T cell repertoires in COVID-19. The table came from immunoSEQ multiplex PCR; TCRdb's copy has only in-frame clones and leaves some out. The sample consists of approximately 400,000 clones, around 89% of them appearing once. The sample taken for sequencing was peripheral blood. The receptors were gathered from a man aged 35 to 55 with acute or convalescent COVID-19. Each CDR3 is given with its conserved first and last residue. D genes are given only for firm matches. Size is omitted from some rows. Given values are once, few, many or a class for expanded clones.

TGTGCCAGCAGTGTGGGACAGTTGAACACTGAAGCTTTCTTT	CASSVGQLNTEAFF	TRBV28	TRBJ1-1	TRBD1	14	NA
TGTACCAGCAGTTTTGACAGGACCTATGGCTACACCTTC	CTSSFDRTYGYTF	TRBV12-3/TRBV12-4	TRBJ1-2	NA	13	NA
TGCGCCAGCAGCTTGGCCCCAGGTTTTGGGTATGAGCAGTTCTTC	CASSLAPGFGYEQFF	TRBV5-1	TRBJ2-1	NA	15	NA
TGTGCCAGTAGTATAAAAGGGTTCGGGGGTCAGCCCCAGCATTTT	CASSIKGFGGQPQHF	TRBV19	TRBJ1-5	NA	15	NA
TGCGCCAGCAGCTTGTACAGTGTCGAGACCCAGTACTTC	CASSLYSVETQYF	TRBV5-1	TRBJ2-5	NA	13	NA
TGCAGCGTTGGTAGGACAAGTGGTAATGAGCAGTTCTTC	CSVGRTSGNEQFF	TRBV29-1	TRBJ2-1	NA	13	NA
TGTGCCAGCAGTAGACTAGCGGGAGGGAGCACAGATACGCAGTATTTT	CASSRLAGGSTDTQYF	TRBV6-4	TRBJ2-3	TRBD2	16	NA
TGTGCCTGGAGACCCCTCTCGATAGCGAACACCGGGGAGCTGTTTTTT	CAWRPLSIANTGELFF	TRBV30	TRBJ2-2	NA	16	once
TGTGCCAGCAGTCAGCAGGGGTCAACTGAAGCTTTCTTT	CASSQQGSTEAFF	TRBV14	TRBJ1-1	NA	13	NA
TGCGCCAGCAGCCGGCAGGGTCCCGCTGGCGTGGAGCAGTTCTTC	CASSRQGPAGVEQFF	TRBV4-1	TRBJ2-1	NA	15	NA
TGTGCCAGCAGCTTAGACGGGAACAATCAGCCCCAGCATTTT	CASSLDGNNQPQHF	TRBV5-6	TRBJ1-5	NA	14	NA
TGCGCCAGCAGGTCTCGACAGGGCTCTAATGAAAAACTGTTTTTT	CASRSRQGSNEKLFF	TRBV10-1	TRBJ1-4	TRBD1	15	NA
TGTGCCAGCAGCCCGCCCCCGGGACAGACCACAGATACGCAGTATTTT	CASSPPPGQTTDTQYF	TRBV3-1/TRBV3-2	TRBJ2-3	TRBD1	16	NA
TGTGCCAGCAGTCCCCGGACAGGGAAGTCCCAGCCCCAGCATTTT	CASSPRTGKSQPQHF	TRBV28	TRBJ1-5	TRBD1	15	NA
TGCGCCAGCAGCCGGGACAGTAACTCACCCCTCCACTTT	CASSRDSNSPLHF	TRBV5-1	TRBJ1-6	TRBD1	13	NA
TGTGCCAGCAGCAAGAGGGACAGGGGGACGTACGAGCAGTACTTC	CASSKRDRGTYEQYF	TRBV21-1	TRBJ2-7	NA	15	NA
TGTGCCAGCAGCGGGACAGATCCAACGTTAAATCAGCCCCAGCATTTT	CASSGTDPTLNQPQHF	TRBV6-2/TRBV6-3	TRBJ1-5	TRBD1	16	NA
TGCAGCGTTGAGGACAGGGAAGAGACCCAGTACTTC	CSVEDREETQYF	TRBV29-1	TRBJ2-5	TRBD1	12	NA
TGTGCCAGCAGTTACTCTAAAACAGAGAGCAATCAGCCCCAGCATTTT	CASSYSKTESNQPQHF	TRBV6-5	TRBJ1-5	NA	16	NA
TGTGCCAGCAGACTAGACAGGGCCACTGAAGCTTTCTTT	CASRLDRATEAFF	TRBV6-4	TRBJ1-1	TRBD1	13	NA
TGTGCCAGCTCACCACCGGGGCAGGGGGCTAATGGCTACACCTTC	CASSPPGQGANGYTF	TRBV18	TRBJ1-2	TRBD1	15	NA
TGTGCCAGCAGTTTTACCCAGCGGGGGGTCTATGAGCAGTTCTTC	CASSFTQRGVYEQFF	TRBV28	TRBJ2-1	TRBD2	15	once
TGTGCCAGTAGTGACGGGACTAGCGGGACGTACAATGAGCAGTTCTTC	CASSDGTSGTYNEQFF	TRBV19	TRBJ2-1	TRBD2	16	NA
TGTGCCACCAGTAGTCAGAGCACAGATACGCAGTATTTT	CATSSQSTDTQYF	TRBV24-1	TRBJ2-3	NA	13	NA
TGTGCCAGCAGCCGGGCCGGGGAGCTGTTTTTT	CASSRAGELFF	TRBV11-2	TRBJ2-2	NA	11	NA
TGTGCCAGCAGCCTCGGGACAGGGAGCACCGGGGAGCTGTTTTTT	CASSLGTGSTGELFF	TRBV3-1/TRBV3-2	TRBJ2-2	TRBD1	15	NA
TGCGCCAGCAGCTTGGCCGAACAGGGAGTGAACACTGAAGCTTTCTTT	CASSLAEQGVNTEAFF	TRBV5-1	TRBJ1-1	NA	16	NA
TGTGCCAGCAGTTGGAGACAGGGCGCCCAGTATTTT	CASSWRQGAQYF	TRBV12-3/TRBV12-4	TRBJ2-3	TRBD1	12	NA
TGTGCCTGGAGTACGATACTCTTCAGCGGGGGCTACACCTTC	CAWSTILFSGGYTF	TRBV30	TRBJ1-2	NA	14	NA
TGCGCCAGCAGCGTGCAGGTATCCTACGAGCAGTACTTC	CASSVQVSYEQYF	TRBV5-1	TRBJ2-7	NA	13	NA
TGTGCCACCAGTGATTTGGGCCTGACCCAGTACTTC	CATSDLGLTQYF	TRBV24-1	TRBJ2-5	NA	12	NA
TGTGCCATCAGCAGGGGGAATGAGCAGTTCTTC	CAISRGNEQFF	TRBV27	TRBJ2-1	TRBD1	11	NA
TGTGCCAGCAGCTTAGCGCGACAGGGGTTAGACTATGGCTACACCTTC	CASSLARQGLDYGYTF	TRBV7-8	TRBJ1-2	TRBD1	16	NA
TGTGCCAGCAGTTACGGGGCAGGCCCGAATCAGCCCCAGCATTTT	CASSYGAGPNQPQHF	TRBV6-5	TRBJ1-5	NA	15	NA
TGTGCCAGCGACCACCCGGGACAGGGAGACGAGACCCAGTACTTC	CASDHPGQGDETQYF	TRBV7-9	TRBJ2-5	TRBD1	15	NA
TGTGCCACCCTTGGGACAGGGGGGGCCAACACTGAAGCTTTCTTT	CATLGTGGANTEAFF	TRBV19	TRBJ1-1	TRBD1	15	NA
TGCGCCAGCAGCCAAGATGGGCGGGGGAACAACGAGCAGTACTTC	CASSQDGRGNNEQYF	TRBV4-3	TRBJ2-7	TRBD2	15	NA
TGTGCCAGCAGCCAAGAGGCAGGGGAACGGGAAAAACTGTTTTTT	CASSQEAGEREKLFF	TRBV3-1/TRBV3-2	TRBJ1-4	NA	15	NA
TGTGCCACCAGTTGGCCGGGATCTCAGGGCTACACCTTC	CATSWPGSQGYTF	TRBV6-5	TRBJ1-2	NA	13	NA
TGTGCCTGGACTAGAGGTTGGACCGGGGAGCTGTTTTTT	CAWTRGWTGELFF	TRBV30	TRBJ2-2	NA	13	NA
TGTGCCAGCAGCGTAGCCGCTCAGGTGGGGAGGGCCTATGGCTACACCTTC	CASSVAAQVGRAYGYTF	TRBV9	TRBJ1-2	NA	17	NA
TGTGCCAGCAGTCCGCCGGGGGGGCGACTTGGCTACACCTTC	CASSPPGGRLGYTF	TRBV27	TRBJ1-2	NA	14	NA
TGCGCCAGCAGCCCCTGGACTAGCGGGAGCACCGGGGAGCTGTTTTTT	CASSPWTSGSTGELFF	TRBV5-1	TRBJ2-2	TRBD2	16	NA
TGTGCCAGCAGCGCCAGACTAGCACCCGGGGAGCTGTTTTTT	CASSARLAPGELFF	TRBV9	TRBJ2-2	TRBD2	14	NA
TGTGCCAGCAGCGTAGCAGGGGCCCTGAACACTGAAGCTTTCTTT	CASSVAGALNTEAFF	TRBV9	TRBJ1-1	NA	15	few
TGTGCCAGTAGTATAGTAAGGGGGCTTTTCGGGGAGCTGTTTTTT	CASSIVRGLFGELFF	TRBV19	TRBJ2-2	TRBD1	15	NA
TGCGCCAGCAGTCAATCGGGGCCTAGACAGGGGGGATTTGTTCAGGACACTGAAGCTTTCTTT	CASSQSGPRQGGFVQDTEAFF	TRBV23-1	TRBJ1-1	TRBD1	21	NA
TGTGCCAGCAGCGACCGTGGAGGGCGGGTGAACACTGAAGCTTTCTTT	CASSDRGGRVNTEAFF	TRBV9	TRBJ1-1	NA	16	NA
TGTGCCAGCAGCCAAGGTGGCGGGCAAGACACCTTC	CASSQGGGQDTF	TRBV3-1/TRBV3-2	TRBJ1-2	NA	12	NA
TGTGCCAGCAGTCTCCTTAGCGGGAGGAGAAATGAGCAGTTCTTC	CASSLLSGRRNEQFF	TRBV27	TRBJ2-1	TRBD2	15	NA
TGCGCCAGCAGCCCCTACGGTGGCCAGGGGGTAACCTCCTACGAGCAGTACTTC	CASSPYGGQGVTSYEQYF	TRBV4-1	TRBJ2-7	TRBD1	18	NA
TGTGCCAGCCACTTAAAGAGCCACTCCTACGAGCAGTACTTC	CASHLKSHSYEQYF	TRBV27	TRBJ2-7	NA	14	NA
TGTGCCAGCAGCCAAGCCGGGGGAGGCTACAATGAGCAGTTCTTC	CASSQAGGGYNEQFF	TRBV3-1/TRBV3-2	TRBJ2-1	NA	15	NA
TGTGCCAGCAGTTCGCTCGCCGGGACAGGTGGATTTATGGCCAAAAACATTCAGTACTTC	CASSSLAGTGGFMAKNIQYF	TRBV28	TRBJ2-4	TRBD1	20	NA
TGTGCCAGCAGCTTGGGACAGAGTAACTACTACGAGCAGTACTTC	CASSLGQSNYYEQYF	TRBV5-5	TRBJ2-7	NA	15	NA
TGTGCCAGCAGCTTGGCCGTCCACACTGAAGCTTTCTTT	CASSLAVHTEAFF	TRBV5-6	TRBJ1-1	NA	13	few
TGCGCCAGCAGTGAAGACATTCGGGGAAAACTGTTTTTT	CASSEDIRGKLFF	TRBV10-1	TRBJ1-4	NA	13	once
TGTGCCAGCAGTCCGAAACAGGGGGCGATTGGAAACACCATATATTTT	CASSPKQGAIGNTIYF	TRBV2	TRBJ1-3	TRBD1	16	NA